What follows are 2 T cell receptor beta chains derived from one specimen sequenced in a study of blood T cell repertoires in COVID-19. Assay used: immunoSEQ multiplex PCR; TCRdb lists only in-frame clones, some missing. The sample has roughly 150,000 clones; roughly four fifths are singletons. Input material: peripheral blood. The receptor set was obtained from a woman of 80 years or more with acute or convalescent COVID-19.

V gene TRBV14 combines with J gene TRBJ2-5, with 8 bases matching TRBD2. The CDR3 sequence is 14 residues long. In germline, CDR1 is SGHDN, CDR2 FVKESK. V lost 4 bases and J lost 5; bases outside the gene matches: 6. The CDR3: CASSPGGGRETQYF. CDR3 DNA: TGTGCCAGCAGCCCCGGGGGGGGCCGGGAGACCCAGTACTTC. Looking up the rest from reference TRBV14 and TRBJ2-5 gives the full variable domain: EAGVTQFPSHSVIEKGQTVTLRCDPISGHDNLYWYRRVMGKEIKFLLHFVKESKQDESGMPNNRFLAERTGGTYSTLKVQPAELEDSGVYFCASSPGGGRETQYFGPGTRLLVL.

The V call is TRBV10-1, the J call TRBJ2-1; TRBD2 matches at 8 bases. The junction had 5 bases not matched to a gene; V was cut back by 4 bases and J by 0 bases. CDR1 is WNHNN and CDR2 is SYGVQD in the germline V gene (reference sequence). The CDR3 is 16 amino acids. The CDR3: CASSVAGRSSYNEQFF. In DNA, the CDR3 is TGCGCCAGCAGTGTAGCGGGACGGAGCTCCTACAATGAGCAGTTCTTC.